This paragraph covers one TCR beta chain sequence. This clonotype was detected only a few times. Its binding antigen is unknown. No qualities accompany the bases; no much larger clone lies one base away. These reads were obtained on an Illumina NovaSeq 6000. TCRalpha and TCRbeta cDNA libraries were built by 5'RACE with constant-segment primers, adding sample barcodes and unique molecular identifiers. Trizol reagent was used to extract RNA from every sample. Libraries were amplified in two PCR steps, with a second sample barcode and Illumina TruSeq adapters added in the second step. Sequencing of the libraries was done on an Illumina NovaSeq, producing 2 x 150 bp paired-end reads. From the authors' description of their analysis: Demultiplexing of reads and collapsing into UMI-guided consensus sequences were performed with migec v1.2.7. Using mixcr v2.1.11, UMI consensuses were aligned to TRA and TRB V and J templates and then assembled into clonotypes. A clonotype was counted as expanded or contracted only if both edgeR and NoisET called the change significant, with noise models trained on biological replicates. For edgeR calls, the thresholds were a false discovery rate-adjusted p below 0.01 and a log2 fold-change of 1. As an exploratory analysis of dynamics, max-normalized trajectories of the 1000 most abundant clonotypes were examined with PCA combined with hierarchical clustering. The CD4 or CD8 phenotype of responding clones was assigned using the separately sequenced CD4+ and CD8+ repertoires. TCRdb cleaned the public reads at Q25 with fastp, built clones with MiXCR and kept in-frame beta chains. Each CDR3 protein appears once, grouped with its most common genes and DNA. These V and J calls rely on TCRdb rather than the paper's analysis. In this sample the table shows over 250,000 distinct CDR3 sequences, about 16% of which occur a single time. More than 20% of the sample is taken by the ten largest.

This specimen belongs to a study of T-cell memory formation after mild COVID-19 (dated by TCRdb to the early 2020s). The study in broad terms: TCR sequence clusters from the two donors were found to be largely donor specific. Longitudinal TCRalpha and TCRbeta repertoire sequencing tracked T-cell clones expanding and contracting after mild COVID-19 in a couple of donors. Two young, previously healthy adult volunteers made up the cohort, one male and one female. What the work shows at the level of the full study, not this receptor alone: SARS-CoV-2 specificity of the second-wave clones peaking on day 37 was not confirmed. The study included only a couple of mild cases, and larger cohorts that include severe cases with pre-infection samples were judged to be necessary. The detection of some responding clones in pre-infection memory suggests that pre-existing cross-reactive memory T cells joined the SARS-CoV-2 response. Contracting CD4+ clones were located mainly in the CM and EM memory subsets, whereas CD8+ clones were found to be enriched in EMRA. Balanced CD4/CD8 phenotypes were observed for clones contracting from day 15 to 85, whereas a bias towards CD4+ was observed for a second wave of clones expanding from day 15 to 37.

V is clipped by 0 bases and J by 7 bases, and the sequence between their germline boundaries is 7 bases long. The CDR3 goes from the cysteine to the phenylalanine over 13 residues. Only the CDR3 part of the read is kept: 39 bases, read in frame from the first base. CDR1 and CDR2, looked up from the germline V gene (reference sequence), are SGHNT and YYREEE. Ficoll-Paque density gradient centrifugation was used to isolate PBMCs. Input material: PBMCs or a T cell subset sorted from them (not recorded which). The chain joins TRBV5-4 to TRBJ1-4, with the identity of the D gene unclear. The clonotype comes from a man between 18 and 35 years old who had mild COVID-19 (a few samples of this study predate the infection). The sample titles of this study are shuffled in the database, so cell type and time point are left out; the donor was told from shared clones. Read as DNA, the sequence is TGTGCCAGCAGCTTGGGTACAAGTGAAAAACTGTTTTTT. The encoded protein is CASSLGTSEKLFF.